Below are 5 T cell receptor beta chains sequenced from a single sample in a study of blood T cell repertoires in COVID-19. Profiled with immunoSEQ multiplex PCR; TCRdb holds only in-frame clones, not every one. The table lists approximately 67,000 clones, under 95% of them singletons. The source material was peripheral blood. All receptors derive from a woman aged 60 to 75 with active COVID-19.

This clone appeared a few times. The chain is built from TRBV4-1 and TRBJ2-7, with TRBD2 matching over 8 bases. This CDR3 is built from 12 residues. Trimming took 8 bases from V and 1 from J; bases not matched to a gene: 1. Germline CDR1 is MGHRA and CDR2 is YSYEKL. CDR3 nucleotide sequence: TGCGCCAGCCGCGGGGGGTCCTACGAGCAGTACTTC. This encodes CASRGGSYEQYF.

Notes on this clone: An end of the junction does not agree with germline; a read error may underlie this. As DNA, the CDR3 is TGTGCCAGCAGCCCAGGGACAGGGTCCCTCTTC. Translation gives CASSPGTGSLF. The chain links TRBV7-9 to TRBJ2-1; 9 bases agree with TRBD1. The CDR3 loop spans 11 amino acids. CDR1 is SEHNR and CDR2 is FQNEAQ in the germline V gene (reference sequence).

This chain uses TRBV3-1 (or the pseudogene TRBV3-2) with TRBJ2-3, with D perhaps TRBD2 (6 bases). Germline assignment: CDR1 LGHDT and CDR2 YNNKEL (reference sequence). The CDR3 length is 14 residues. The germline V and J ends were trimmed by 3 bases and 0 bases, with 7 bases remaining between them. The CDR3 loop is CASSHGGSTDTQYF. In DNA form, the CDR3 reads TGTGCCAGCAGCCATGGAGGGAGCACAGATACGCAGTATTTT.

The chain carries TRBV29-1 and TRBJ2-7; 9 nucleotides line up with TRBD1. CDR3 length: 13 amino acids. V shed 6 bases and J 3 bases; nucleotides not matched to a gene: 6. From germline, CDR1 is SQVTM and CDR2 ANQGSEA. The DNA of the CDR3 is TGCAGCGTGACTAAGGACAGGGGCTACGAGCAGTACTTC. It translates to CSVTKDRGYEQYF.

The CDR3 protein is CASRSGHGQETQYF. Here the CDR3 DNA reads TGTGCCAGCAGATCAGGACACGGCCAAGAGACCCAGTACTTC. The gene calls are TRBV28 and TRBJ2-5; D is possibly TRBD1 (5 bases). This CDR3 region has 14 residues. CDR1 and CDR2 from the germline V gene are MDHEN and SYDVKM. The ends were cut back, 6 bases at V and 1 base at J, with 12 bases in the middle. Looking up the rest from reference TRBV28 and TRBJ2-5 gives the full variable domain: DVKVTQSSRYLVKRTGEKVFLECVQDMDHENMFWYRQDPGLGLRLIYFSYDVKMKEKGDIPEGYSVSREKKERFSLILESASTNQTSMYLCASRSGHGQETQYFGPGTRLLVL.